The 4 T cell receptor beta chains in this list originate from one sample, sequenced in a study of cytomegalovirus exposure and HLA in healthy donors (dated by TCRdb to 2015 to 2018). Preparation of the library involved the immunoSEQ multiplex PCR assay. A mixture of 60 forward primers for TCR Vbeta segments and 13 reverse primers for TCR Jbeta segments was used in the multiplex PCR. What TCRdb holds here is the immuneACCESS table cut down to in-frame rearrangements. Part of the clones is not present; checked against another copy, under half of the missing clones reflect an unresolved V gene, and the others are unexplained. The sample has about 130,000 clones on record, approximately 80% of them singletons. The leading ten clones occupy about 2.6% of the sample. Sequencing input: PBMCs. The receptors shown here come from a man aged 30-40 years in good health and CMV-seronegative.

The chain uses TRBV12-5 and TRBJ2-5; 9 nucleotides line up with TRBD1. The DNA end is a closer match to TRBJ2-7, so the J assignment may be wrong. Per germline, CDR1 LGHNT and CDR2 FRNRAP. This CDR3 has 17 residues. The CDR3 DNA follows: TGTGCTAGTGTCCCGCGGTTGGGGACAGGGCTCTCCTACGAGCAGTACTTC. This sequence encodes CASVPRLGTGLSYEQYF.

J is TRBJ1-1 and V is TRBV4-1; D is ambiguous. CDR3 length equals 13 residues. Germline-derived CDR1 and CDR2 are MGHRA and YSYEKL. The germline V and J ends were trimmed by 0 bases and 6 bases, with 8 bases remaining between them. The CDR3 bases are TGCGCCAGCAGCCAAGAGGGCTGGGCTGAAGCTTTCTTT. Protein: CASSQEGWAEAFF.

The V call is TRBV5-4, the J call TRBJ2-7; 11 positions match TRBD2. V trimming: 4 bases; J trimming: 3 bases; junction bases outside the gene matches: 6. Germline V gene data show CDR1 as SGHNT and CDR2 as YYREEE (reference sequence). The CDR3 totals 15 residues. The CDR3 bases are TGTGCCAGCAGCGGAACTAGCGGGAGTTACTACGAGCAGTACTTC. Translation gives CASSGTSGSYYEQYF.

The CDR3 DNA reads as TGTGCCAGCAGCCCCGGGACAGGGGGCGAGCAGCCCCAGCATTTT. Its translation is CASSPGTGGEQPQHF. The chain combines TRBV27 with TRBJ1-5; 12 bases align to TRBD1. Trimming cost V 6 bases and J 7 bases; bases outside gene matches: 7. The CDR3 has 15 amino acids. The germline gives CDR1 MNHEY, CDR2 SMNVEV (reference sequence).